This T cell receptor (beta chain) was profiled in a study of blood T cell repertoires in COVID-19. Profiling relied on immunoSEQ multiplex PCR, and the TCRdb table lists in-frame clones only, not all of them. The data contain about 130,000 clones, around 87% of them singletons. The CDR3 covers 14 residues. V was cut by 8 bases and J by 0 bases, with 8 bases left in between. This sequence originates from a woman aged 45-65 years who had recovered from COVID-19. The gene calls are TRBV6-7 and TRBJ1-6; the D gene is possibly TRBD1 (5 bases). TRBV6-7 is designated an ORF whose function remains uncertain. Sequences were obtained from peripheral blood. The CDR3 sequence: CASPTGSYNSPLHF. In nucleotides, the CDR3 is TGTGCCAGCCCCACAGGCTCCTATAATTCACCCCTCCACTTT.